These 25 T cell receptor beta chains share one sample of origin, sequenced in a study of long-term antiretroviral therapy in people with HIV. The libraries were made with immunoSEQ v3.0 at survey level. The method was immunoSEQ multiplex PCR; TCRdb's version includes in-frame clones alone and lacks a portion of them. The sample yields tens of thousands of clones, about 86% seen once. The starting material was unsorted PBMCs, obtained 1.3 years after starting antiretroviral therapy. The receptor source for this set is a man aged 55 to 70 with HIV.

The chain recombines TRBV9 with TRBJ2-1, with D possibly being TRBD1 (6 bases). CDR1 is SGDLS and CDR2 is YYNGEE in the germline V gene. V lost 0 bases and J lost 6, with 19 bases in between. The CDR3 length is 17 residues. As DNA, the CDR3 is TGTGCCAGCAGCGTAGGGGCAGGCTCAAAGGGGGTCAATGAGCAGTTCTTC. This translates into CASSVGAGSKGVNEQFF. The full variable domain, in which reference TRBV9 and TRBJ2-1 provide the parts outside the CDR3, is DSGVTQTPKHLITATGQRVTLRCSPRSGDLSVYWYQQSLDQGLQFLIQYYNGEERAKGNILERFSAQQFPDLHSELNLSSLELGDSALYFCASSVGAGSKGVNEQFFGPGTRLTVL.

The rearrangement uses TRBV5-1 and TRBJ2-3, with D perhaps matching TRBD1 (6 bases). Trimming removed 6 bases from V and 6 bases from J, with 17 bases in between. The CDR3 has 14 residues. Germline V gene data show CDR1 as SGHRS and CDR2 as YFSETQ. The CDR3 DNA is TGCGCCAGCAACCCTTGGGCAGGGGCGGATACGCAGTATTTT. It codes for CASNPWAGADTQYF.

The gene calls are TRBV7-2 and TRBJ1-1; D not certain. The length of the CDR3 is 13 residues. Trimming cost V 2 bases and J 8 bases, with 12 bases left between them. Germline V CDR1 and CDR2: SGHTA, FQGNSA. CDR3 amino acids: CASSLRAEVEAFF. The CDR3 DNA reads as TGTGCCAGCAGCTTACGGGCAGAAGTAGAAGCTTTCTTT.

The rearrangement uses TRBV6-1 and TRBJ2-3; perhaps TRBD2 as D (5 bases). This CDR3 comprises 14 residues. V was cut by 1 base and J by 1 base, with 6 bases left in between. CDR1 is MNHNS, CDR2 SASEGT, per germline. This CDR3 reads CASSEERGTDTQYF. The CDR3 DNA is TGTGCCAGCAGTGAAGAGAGGGGCACAGATACGCAGTATTTT.

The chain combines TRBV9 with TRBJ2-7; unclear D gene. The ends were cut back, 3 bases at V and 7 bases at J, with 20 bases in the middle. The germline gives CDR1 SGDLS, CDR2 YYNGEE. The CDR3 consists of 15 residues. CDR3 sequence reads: CASSAEFGSPLEQYF. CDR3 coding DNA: TGTGCCAGCAGCGCCGAATTCGGGTCCCCTCTTGAGCAGTACTTC.

CDR3 sequence: CASSRQGLQETQYF. DNA of the CDR3: TGTGCCAGCAGTCGACAGGGCTTACAAGAGACCCAGTACTTC. The chain links TRBV6-5 to TRBJ2-5, with 7 bases aligning to TRBD1. Germline V gene sequence: CDR1 MNHEY, CDR2 SVGAGI. This CDR3 spans 14 amino acids. V gave up 5 bases and J gave up 2 bases; unmatched junction bases: 5.

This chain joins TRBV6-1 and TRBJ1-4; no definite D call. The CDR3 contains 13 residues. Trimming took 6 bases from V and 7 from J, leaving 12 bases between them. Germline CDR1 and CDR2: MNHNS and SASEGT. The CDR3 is CASSRSVGEKLFF. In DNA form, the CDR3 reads TGTGCCAGCAGCAGATCGGTGGGTGAAAAACTGTTTTTT.

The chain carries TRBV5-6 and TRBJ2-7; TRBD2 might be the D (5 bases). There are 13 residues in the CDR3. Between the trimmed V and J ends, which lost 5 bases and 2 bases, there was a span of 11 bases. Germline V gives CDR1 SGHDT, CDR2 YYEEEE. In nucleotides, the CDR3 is TGTGCCAGCAGTATCGGGGTCCCCTACGAGCAGTACTTC. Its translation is CASSIGVPYEQYF.

The CDR3 sequence: CASSDSRLRGTGLSDTQYF. The DNA for the CDR3 is TGTGCCAGCAGTGACTCCCGTCTCCGGGGAACAGGGCTGAGTGATACGCAGTATTTT. The rearrangement joins TRBV6-4 to TRBJ2-3; tentatively, D is TRBD1 (6 bases). Germline CDR1 reads MRHNA; CDR2 reads SNTAGT. This CDR3 region has 19 residues. V was shortened by 0 bases and J by 6 bases, with 25 bases between the two germline ends.

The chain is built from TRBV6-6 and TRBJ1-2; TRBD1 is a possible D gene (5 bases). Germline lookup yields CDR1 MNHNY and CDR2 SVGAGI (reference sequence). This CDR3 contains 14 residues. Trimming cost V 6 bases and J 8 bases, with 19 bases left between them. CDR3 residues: CASSNPGQGRGYTF. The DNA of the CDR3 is TGTGCCAGCAGCAACCCCGGGCAGGGTCGGGGCTACACCTTC.

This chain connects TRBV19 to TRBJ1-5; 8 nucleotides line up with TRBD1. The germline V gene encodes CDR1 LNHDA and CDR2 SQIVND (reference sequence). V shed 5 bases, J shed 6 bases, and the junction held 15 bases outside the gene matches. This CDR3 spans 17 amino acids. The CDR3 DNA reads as TGTGCCAGTAGTCTACGGACAGGGAGGTGGGGGAGTCAGCCCCAGCATTTT. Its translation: CASSLRTGRWGSQPQHF.

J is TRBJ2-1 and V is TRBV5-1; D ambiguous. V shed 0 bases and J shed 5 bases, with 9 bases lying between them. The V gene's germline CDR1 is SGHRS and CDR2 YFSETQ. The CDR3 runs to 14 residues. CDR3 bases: TGCGCCAGCAGCTTGGTTGCTTCCCACAATGAGCAGTTCTTC. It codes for CASSLVASHNEQFF.

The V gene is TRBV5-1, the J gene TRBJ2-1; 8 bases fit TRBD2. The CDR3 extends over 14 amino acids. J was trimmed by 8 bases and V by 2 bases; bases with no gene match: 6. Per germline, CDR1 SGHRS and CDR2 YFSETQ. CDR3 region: CASSFGGGLYEQFF. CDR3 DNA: TGCGCCAGCAGCTTCGGGGGGGGCTTGTATGAGCAGTTCTTC.

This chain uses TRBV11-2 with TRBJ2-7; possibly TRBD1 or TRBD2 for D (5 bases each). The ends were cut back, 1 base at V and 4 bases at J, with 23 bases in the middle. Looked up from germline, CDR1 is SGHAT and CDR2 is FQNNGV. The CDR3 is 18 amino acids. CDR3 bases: TGTGCCAGCAGCTTAGGTCAAGGTGGTGGGGACGGTGGGTACGAGCAGTACTTC. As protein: CASSLGQGGGDGGYEQYF.

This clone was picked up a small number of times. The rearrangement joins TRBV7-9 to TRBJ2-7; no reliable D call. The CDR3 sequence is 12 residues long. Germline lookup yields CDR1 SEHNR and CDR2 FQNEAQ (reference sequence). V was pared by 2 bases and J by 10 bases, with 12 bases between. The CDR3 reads CASSLQELRQYF. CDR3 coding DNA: TGTGCCAGCAGCTTACAGGAGTTGAGACAGTACTTC.

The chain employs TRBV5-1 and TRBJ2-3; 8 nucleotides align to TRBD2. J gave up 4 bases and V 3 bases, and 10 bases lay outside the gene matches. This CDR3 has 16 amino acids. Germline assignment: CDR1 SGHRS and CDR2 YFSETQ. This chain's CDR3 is CASSSQLAVMADTQYF. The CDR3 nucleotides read TGCGCCAGCAGCTCCCAACTAGCGGTTATGGCAGATACGCAGTATTTT.

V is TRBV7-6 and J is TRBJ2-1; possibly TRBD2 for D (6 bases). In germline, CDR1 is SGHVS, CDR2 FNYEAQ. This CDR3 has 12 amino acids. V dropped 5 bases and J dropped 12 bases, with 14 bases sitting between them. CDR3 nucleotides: TGTGCCAGCAGCCTGAGACTAGAAGGGCAGTTCTTC. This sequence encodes CASSLRLEGQFF.

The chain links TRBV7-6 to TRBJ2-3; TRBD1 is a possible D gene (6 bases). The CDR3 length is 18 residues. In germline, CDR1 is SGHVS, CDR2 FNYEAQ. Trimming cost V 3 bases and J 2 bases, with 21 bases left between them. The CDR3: CASSFSVTGLGPTDTQYF. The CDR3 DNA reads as TGTGCCAGCAGCTTTTCCGTTACAGGGCTTGGGCCCACAGATACGCAGTATTTT.

CDR3 in amino acids: CASSEVASSYEQYF. CDR3 coding DNA: TGCGCCAGCAGTGAGGTGGCGAGCTCCTACGAGCAGTACTTC. V and J are TRBV10-1 and TRBJ2-7, with unresolved D. V gave up 2 bases and J gave up 0 bases, with 8 bases separating them. This CDR3 comprises 14 residues. Germline V lookup: CDR1 WNHNN, CDR2 SYGVQD (reference sequence).

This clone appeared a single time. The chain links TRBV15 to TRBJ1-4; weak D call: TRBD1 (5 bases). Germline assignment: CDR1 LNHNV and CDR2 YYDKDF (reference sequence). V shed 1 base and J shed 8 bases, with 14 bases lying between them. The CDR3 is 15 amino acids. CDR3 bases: TGTGCCACCAGCAGAGCCCAGGGAGGAGGGGAAAAACTGTTTTTT. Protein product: CATSRAQGGGEKLFF.

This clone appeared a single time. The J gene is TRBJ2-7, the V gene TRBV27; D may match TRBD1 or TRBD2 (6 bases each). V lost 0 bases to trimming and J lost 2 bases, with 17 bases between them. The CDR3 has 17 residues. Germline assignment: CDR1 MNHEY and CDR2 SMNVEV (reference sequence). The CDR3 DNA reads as TGTGCCAGCAGTTTATCCGGGGGCAGGGACGTCGCCTACGAGCAGTACTTC. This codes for CASSLSGGRDVAYEQYF.

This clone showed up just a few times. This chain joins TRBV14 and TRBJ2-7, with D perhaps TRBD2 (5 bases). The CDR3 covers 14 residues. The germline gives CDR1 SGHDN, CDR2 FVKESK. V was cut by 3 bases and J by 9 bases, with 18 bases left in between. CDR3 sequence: CASSHLGRGFVQYF. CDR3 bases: TGTGCCAGCAGCCACTTAGGGAGAGGATTTGTGCAGTACTTC.

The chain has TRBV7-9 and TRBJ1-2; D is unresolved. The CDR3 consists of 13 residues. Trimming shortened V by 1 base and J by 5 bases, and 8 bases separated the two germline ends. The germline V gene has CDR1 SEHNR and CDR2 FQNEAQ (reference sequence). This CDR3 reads CASSLDLVYGYTF. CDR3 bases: TGTGCCAGCAGCTTAGATCTAGTGTATGGCTACACCTTC.

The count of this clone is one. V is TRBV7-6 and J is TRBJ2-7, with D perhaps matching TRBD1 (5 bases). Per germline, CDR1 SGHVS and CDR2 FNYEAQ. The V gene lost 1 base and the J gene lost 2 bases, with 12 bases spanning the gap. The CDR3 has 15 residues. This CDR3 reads CASSLGATVPYEQYF. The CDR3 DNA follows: TGTGCCAGCAGCTTAGGGGCGACAGTTCCCTACGAGCAGTACTTC. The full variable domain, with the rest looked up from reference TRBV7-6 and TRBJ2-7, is GAGVSQSPRYKVTKRGQDVALRCDPISGHVSLYWYRQALGQGPEFLTYFNYEAQQDKSGLPNDRFSAERPEGSISTLTIQRTEQRDSAMYRCASSLGATVPYEQYFGPGTRLTVT.

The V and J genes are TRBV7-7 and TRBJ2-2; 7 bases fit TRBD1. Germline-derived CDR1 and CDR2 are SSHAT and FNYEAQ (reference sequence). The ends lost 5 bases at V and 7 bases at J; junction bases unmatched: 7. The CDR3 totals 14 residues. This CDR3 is CASSPDRALGELFF. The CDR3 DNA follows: TGTGCCAGCAGCCCAGACAGGGCTCTCGGGGAGCTGTTTTTT. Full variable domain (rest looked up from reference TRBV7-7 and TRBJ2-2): GAGVSQSPRYKVTKRGQDVTLRCDPISSHATLYWYQQALGQGPEFLTYFNYEAQPDKSGLPSDRFSAERPEGSISTLTIQRTEQRDSAMYRCASSPDRALGELFFGEGSRLTVL.